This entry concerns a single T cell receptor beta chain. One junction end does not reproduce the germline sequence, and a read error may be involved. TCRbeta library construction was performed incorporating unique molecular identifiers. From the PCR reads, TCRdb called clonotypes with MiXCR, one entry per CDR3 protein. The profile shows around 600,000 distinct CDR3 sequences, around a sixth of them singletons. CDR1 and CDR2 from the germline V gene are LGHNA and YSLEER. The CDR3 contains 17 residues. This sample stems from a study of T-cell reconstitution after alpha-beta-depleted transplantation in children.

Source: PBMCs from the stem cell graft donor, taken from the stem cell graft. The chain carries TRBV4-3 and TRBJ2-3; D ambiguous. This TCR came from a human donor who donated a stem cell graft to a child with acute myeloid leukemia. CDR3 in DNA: TGCGCCAGCGGCCACCGGGCCCACCTAACTAGCACAGATACGCAGTATTTT. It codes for CASGHRAHLTSTDTQYF.